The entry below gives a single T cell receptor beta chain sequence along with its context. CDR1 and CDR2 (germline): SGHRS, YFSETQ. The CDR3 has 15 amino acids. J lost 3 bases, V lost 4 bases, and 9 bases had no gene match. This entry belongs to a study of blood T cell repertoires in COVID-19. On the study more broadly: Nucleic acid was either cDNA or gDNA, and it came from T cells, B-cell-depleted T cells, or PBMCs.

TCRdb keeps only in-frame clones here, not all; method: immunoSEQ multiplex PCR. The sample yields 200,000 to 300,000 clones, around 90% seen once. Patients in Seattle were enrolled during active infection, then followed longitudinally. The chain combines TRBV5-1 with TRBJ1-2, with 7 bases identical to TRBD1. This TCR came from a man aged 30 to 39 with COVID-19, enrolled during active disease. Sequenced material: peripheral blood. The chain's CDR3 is CASSPIHDRDYGYTF. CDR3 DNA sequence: TGCGCCAGCAGCCCCATCCACGACAGGGACTATGGCTACACCTTC.